The next 8 T cell receptor beta chains were all read from a single sample in a study of identical twins. From the 5' RACE reads, TCRdb called clonotypes with MiXCR, one entry per CDR3 protein. The sample lists a few hundred thousand distinct CDR3 sequences, about 18% occurring once. The source material was naive T cells sorted from blood. The receptor set was obtained from a man aged 50-60 years in good health.

A few counts support this clonotype. V usage is TRBV29-1 and J usage is TRBJ2-1; 8 bases are a match to TRBD2. Germline V gene sequence: CDR1 SQVTM, CDR2 ANQGSEA. Trimming at V came to 3 bases and at J to 7 bases, leaving 8 bases not matched to a gene. This CDR3 spans 14 amino acids. The CDR3 nucleotides are TGCAGCGTTGAGCGGGAGGTTAGTAGGAATGAGCAGTTCTTC. Amino acids: CSVEREVSRNEQFF.

The chain employs TRBV29-1 and TRBJ2-3; 9 bases align to TRBD2. V lost 3 bases to trimming and J lost 6 bases; unmatched junction nucleotides: 10. The CDR3 contains 15 residues. Germline CDR1 and CDR2: SQVTM and ANQGSEA. CDR3 region: CSVDGGSGRSDTQYF. CDR3 nucleotides: TGCAGCGTTGACGGAGGTAGCGGGAGATCGGATACGCAGTATTTT.

The chain employs TRBV10-3 and TRBJ1-3; D is ambiguous. CDR1 is ENHRY, CDR2 SYGVKD, per germline. The CDR3 runs to 15 residues. V shed 3 bases and J shed 0 bases, with 9 bases lying between them. CDR3 nucleotides: TGTGCCATCAGTGAACCCGGGTCCTCTGGAAACACCATATATTTT. It encodes CAISEPGSSGNTIYF.

The chain employs TRBV12-3 or TRBV12-4 and TRBJ2-5; TRBD2 aligns across 11 bases. The CDR3 consists of 18 residues. V shed 4 bases, J shed 5 bases, and the junction held 15 bases outside the gene matches. The CDR3 sequence is CASSSWVLAGGPGETQYF. CDR3 coding DNA: TGTGCCAGCAGTTCCTGGGTTTTAGCGGGAGGGCCGGGGGAGACCCAGTACTTC.

Ten or more counts support this clonotype. The chain joins TRBV7-9 to TRBJ2-5; 7 bases are shared with TRBD1. The CDR3 sequence is 16 residues long. V shed 4 bases and J 3 bases; nucleotides not matched to a gene: 11. In germline, CDR1 is SEHNR, CDR2 FQNEAQ (reference sequence). CDR3 protein: CASSSRPGQKKETQYF. The CDR3 DNA reads as TGTGCCAGCAGCTCAAGGCCGGGACAGAAAAAAGAGACCCAGTACTTC.

The table lists this clonotype with many counts. The rearrangement links TRBV7-9 to TRBJ2-3; TRBD2 agrees at 9 bases. The CDR3 covers 15 residues. Unmatched junction bases numbered 7, after V lost 5 bases and J lost 4 bases. Germline CDR1 and CDR2: SEHNR and FQNEAQ (reference sequence). The CDR3 spells CASSPGLAIADTQYF. CDR3 coding DNA: TGTGCCAGCAGCCCGGGACTAGCTATAGCAGATACGCAGTATTTT.

V is TRBV12-3 or TRBV12-4 and J is TRBJ1-1; D unclear. The CDR3 has 13 residues. V was shortened by 6 bases and J by 4 bases, with 12 bases between the two germline ends. In nucleotides, the CDR3 is TGTGCCAGCAGCTCCGGGGAGAGCACTGAAGCTTTCTTT. Amino acids: CASSSGESTEAFF.

The rearrangement joins TRBV5-1 to TRBJ2-5; no clear D. The CDR3 totals 13 residues. Trimming removed 2 bases from V and 4 bases from J, with 9 bases in between. Germline CDR1 reads SGHRS; CDR2 reads YFSETQ. In DNA form, the CDR3 reads TGCGCCAGCAGCTTTAAACAACCAGAGACCCAGTACTTC. It codes for CASSFKQPETQYF.